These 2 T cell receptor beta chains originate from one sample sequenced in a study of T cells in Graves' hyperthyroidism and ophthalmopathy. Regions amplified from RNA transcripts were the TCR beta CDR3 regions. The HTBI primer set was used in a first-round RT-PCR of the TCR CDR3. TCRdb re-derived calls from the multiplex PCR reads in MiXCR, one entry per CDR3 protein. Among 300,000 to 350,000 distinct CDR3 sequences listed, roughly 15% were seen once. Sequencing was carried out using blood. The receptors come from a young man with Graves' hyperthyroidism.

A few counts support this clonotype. CDR3 DNA sequence: TGTGCCAACTCTACCAGGACTAGAGATACGCAGTATTTT. It translates to CANSTRTRDTQYF. The chain links TRBV6-2 or TRBV6-3 to TRBJ2-3; 7 positions match TRBD2. This CDR3 is built from 13 residues. Germline CDR1 reads MNHEY; CDR2 reads SVGEGT. V trimming: 10 bases; J trimming: 5 bases; junction bases outside the gene matches: 9.

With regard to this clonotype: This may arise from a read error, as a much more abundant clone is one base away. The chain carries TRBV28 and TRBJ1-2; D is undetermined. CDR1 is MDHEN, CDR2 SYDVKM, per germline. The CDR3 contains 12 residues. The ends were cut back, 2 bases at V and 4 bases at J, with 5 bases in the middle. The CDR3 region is CASSLEVYGYTF. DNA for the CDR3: TGTGCCAGCAGTTTAGAGGTCTATGGCTACACCTTC.